The rows below give T cell receptor beta chains drawn from one sample of a study of OX40 agonist ivuxolimab in advanced cancers. Sequenced by immunoSEQ multiplex PCR; TCRdb stores in-frame clones only, minus some. The table has under 85,000 clones, 86% seen once. This specimen was CD4+ or CD8+ T cells sorted from blood, taken in a trial of the OX40 agonist ivuxolimab. These receptor sequences come from an adult with an advanced solid tumor such as melanoma, head and neck, liver or kidney cancer. Each CDR3 is given with its conserved first and last residue.

j_call v_call cdr3_aa
TRBJ2-3 TRBV7-3 CASSLLTRSDTQYF
TRBJ2-1 TRBV6-6 CASSYGRGGNNEQFF
TRBJ1-5 TRBV19 CASSPGGGGAMNQPQHF
TRBJ1-4 TRBV5-1 CASSRDSPTNEKLFF
TRBJ1-2 TRBV5-6 CASSLWESGYGYTF
TRBJ2-7 TRBV6-5 CASSPGSGGTYEQYF
TRBJ2-3 TRBV30 CAWSQLMDTTDTQYF
TRBJ1-3 TRBV15 CATSRDRGTGNTIYF
TRBJ2-7 TRBV4-1 CASSQELAGGREQYF
TRBJ2-3 TRBV9 CASSVKTSNRPYF
TRBJ2-7 TRBV7-2 CASSRLGTSGTYEQYF
TRBJ2-7 TRBV7-2 CASSGTGVYEQYF
TRBJ1-1 TRBV18 CASSALPGTSSEAFF
TRBJ2-7 TRBV2 CASSVGGLAGGEQYF
TRBJ1-5 TRBV19 CASSIEYQPQHF
TRBJ1-3 TRBV9 CASSVPRGHSGNTIYF
TRBJ1-2 TRBV6-6 CASSYSSGSNYGYTF
TRBJ2-3 TRBV6-6 CASSYSPPGVPDTQYF
TRBJ1-1 TRBV28 CASDRGLKGAFF
TRBJ1-2 TRBV18 CASSREAANYGYTF
TRBJ2-2 TRBV19 CASSQTVTLNTGELFF
TRBJ1-4 TRBV7-2 CASSLGQVNEKLFF
TRBJ1-4 TRBV11-2 CASSLALGVNEKLFF
TRBJ1-1 TRBV28 CASSLVTPNTEAFF
TRBJ2-2 TRBV7-2 CASSLRVTGELFF
TRBJ1-1 TRBV6-6 CASISPGQGVPEAFF
TRBJ1-2 TRBV5-1 CASSPAPDVANYGYTF
TRBJ2-5 TRBV11-2 CASSSLLGAGGRRETQYF
TRBJ2-7 TRBV5-4 CASSPTSGTATYEQYF
TRBJ2-7 TRBV7-6 CASSLASDLEQYF
TRBJ1-2 TRBV6-5 CASSTGQGRRLHTF
TRBJ1-4 TRBV5-1 CASSLFGTGSTNEKLFF
TRBJ2-2 TRBV6-5 CASRSWGWDTGELFF
TRBJ1-3 TRBV7-2 CASSFGGQTGNTIYF
TRBJ1-3 TRBV28 CASSFRTGRTGNTIYF
TRBJ2-7 TRBV28 CASSLSLGVQYF
TRBJ1-2 TRBV2 CASKREHYGYTF
TRBJ1-2 TRBV10-2 CASRDPGFLYGYTF
TRBJ2-7 TRBV10-3 CAISPDTGSYEQYF
TRBJ1-2 TRBV5-1 CASSSGQGDNYGYTF